This T cell receptor (beta chain) stems from a study of blood T cell repertoires in COVID-19. Original processing notes: Amplification of reference gene primers was used by the study to estimate nucleated cell counts. Assay used: immunoSEQ multiplex PCR; TCRdb lists only in-frame clones, some missing. The DNA was the basis for D and trimming; V, J and clone size are from that table. The sample yields approximately 350,000 clones, 89% seen once. This receptor was obtained from a young woman with COVID-19, enrolled during active disease. The specimen sequenced was peripheral blood.

The CDR3 nucleotides are TGTGCCAGCTCACCTCGGGACAGAACTAATGAAAAACTGTTTTTT. Encoded protein: CASSPRDRTNEKLFF. The chain is built from TRBV18 and TRBJ1-4; 7 nucleotides align to TRBD1. CDR1 KGHSH and CDR2 LQKENI come from the germline V gene. J lost 1 base, V lost 3 bases, and 2 bases had no gene match. The CDR3 totals 15 residues. Filled out from reference TRBV18 and TRBJ1-4, the complete variable domain reads NAGVMQNPRHLVRRRGQEARLRCSPMKGHSHVYWYRQLPEEGLKFMVYLQKENIIDESGMPKERFSAEFPKEGPSILRIQQVVRGDSAAYFCASSPRDRTNEKLFFGSGTQLSVL.